This TCR beta chain was sequenced for a study of vaccination effects on CD4 cells after COVID-19. General observations from the study: Clones from infection and from vaccination both contracted markedly late after vaccination. The study, lacking early post-infection timepoints, had few convalescent patients.

There are 13 residues in the CDR3. V gave up 2 bases and J gave up 10 bases, with 12 bases separating them. Germline V gene data show CDR1 as MNHEY and CDR2 as SVGAGI. Antigen-specific CD4+ T cells expanded by the ViraFEST assay with viral peptide pools were then sequenced. CD4+ T cells were isolated after about nine days of culture. Two doses of BNT162b2 or mRNA-1273 vaccine were administered to participants. According to the study, vaccine recipients showed no prior SARS-CoV-2 infection and negative nucleocapsid antibodies. Fresh IL-2-containing medium replaced half the medium on days 3 and 7. Profiling relied on immunoSEQ multiplex PCR, and the TCRdb table lists in-frame clones only, not all of them. Among approximately 28,000 clones, approximately 79% were seen once, and the ten largest hold 5.5% to 8%. A remark on this clone: Antigen unknown.

The rearrangement links TRBV6-5 to TRBJ2-1; weak D call: TRBD1 (6 bases). The receptor's source is a human donor who received a COVID-19 vaccine. Some clones in this sample may be carry-over from other donors' samples. Material: CD4+ T cells from PBMCs cultured with SARS-CoV-2 spike peptides, obtained after COVID-19 vaccination. Here the CDR3 reads CASSYQGRREQFF. CDR3 sequence (DNA): TGTGCCAGCAGTTACCAGGGGCGCCGCGAGCAGTTCTTC.